This T cell receptor beta chain was captured by sequencing in a study of T cells in Graves' hyperthyroidism and ophthalmopathy. This clonotype was detected many times. The source material, RNA transcripts, was used to amplify TCR beta CDR3 regions. HTBI primers were the set used in a first-round RT-PCR of the TCR CDR3. TCRdb ran MiXCR on the multiplex PCR reads and lists one entry per CDR3 protein. The table lists some 770,000 distinct CDR3 sequences, less than 20% of them singletons, with roughly 8% in the top ten. Trimming cost V 4 bases and J 4 bases; bases outside gene matches: 5. The CDR3 consists of 14 residues. In germline, CDR1 is MDHEN, CDR2 SYDVKM.

What was sequenced was blood. This TCR came from a man younger than 30 with Graves' hyperthyroidism. V usage is TRBV28 and J usage is TRBJ1-2; 8 bases are shared with TRBD1. For the CDR3, the DNA is TGTGCCAGCAGTTCCAGGGGGCGCGGCTATGGCTACACCTTC. Translated: CASSSRGRGYGYTF.